The T cell receptor beta chain described here comes from a study of cytomegalovirus exposure and HLA in healthy donors. Study outcomes and limitations: Sequencing likely produced, as an artifact, a cluster of highly shared sequence variants.

Sampled while nominally healthy, donors likely had unrecorded immune exposures. Turning to this clone: No antigen is known for it.

The CDR3 length is 15 residues. The V end lost 1 base, the J end lost 2 bases, and 12 bases lay between the germline ends. CDR1 is MNHEY, CDR2 SMNVEV, per germline (reference sequence). The PCR employed 60 Vbeta primers together with 13 Jbeta primers. Measured with immunoSEQ multiplex PCR; TCRdb has only the in-frame clones, and not every one. Of about 140,000 clones in the sample, 70% to 85% were seen once. This sequence originates from a young man in good health and CMV-seropositive. The chain employs TRBV27 and TRBJ2-7; the D gene is possibly TRBD2 (5 bases). Sequencing was performed on PBMCs. The CDR3, as DNA: TGTGCCAGCAGTTTATTATTGCGGGTCCCCTACGAGCAGTACTTC. Its translation: CASSLLLRVPYEQYF.